This T cell receptor (beta chain) originates from a study of blood T cell repertoires in COVID-19. Turning to the study itself: The United States, Italy and Spain supplied acute and convalescent COVID-19 samples. T cells, B-cell-depleted T cells, or PBMCs supplied cDNA or gDNA.

This clone was counted a single time. Sequencing was performed with immunoSEQ multiplex PCR; in TCRdb, only in-frame clones are kept and a portion is missing. The profile covers fewer than 300,000 clones, with 70% to 90% appearing a single time and 15% to 19% taken by the ten largest. Participants reported their clinical history, and cohort assignment relied on those reports. Losses at the gene ends were 5 bases for V and 0 bases for J; bases not matched to a gene: 8. The CDR3 is 16 amino acids. The germline V gene has CDR1 SGHVS and CDR2 FQNEAQ. Sequenced sample: PBMCs or T cells enriched from blood (not recorded which). This TCR derives from a man between 18 and 35 years old who had recovered from COVID-19. This sequence joins TRBV7-8 and TRBJ2-7; TRBD1 agrees at 9 bases. The CDR3 region has the DNA TGTGCCAGCAGCCCGGACGGGACAGGGAGCTCCTACGAGCAGTACTTC. This encodes CASSPDGTGSSYEQYF.